This TCR beta chain was captured by sequencing in a study of cytomegalovirus exposure and HLA in healthy donors. V lost 5 bases and J lost 7, with 12 bases in between. CDR3 length: 13 amino acids. Per germline, CDR1 SEHNR and CDR2 FQNEAQ (reference sequence). Sequenced by immunoSEQ multiplex PCR; TCRdb stores in-frame clones only, minus some. Here the sample spans about 130,000 clones, approximately 91% being singletons. Sequencing was done on a sample of PBMCs. The V gene is TRBV7-9, the J gene TRBJ1-5; tentatively, D is TRBD1 (5 bases). This receptor was taken from a woman in her late teens or twenties in good health and CMV-seronegative. The CDR3 is CASSRRDGQPQHF. The CDR3 DNA sequence: TGTGCCAGCAGCCGGAGGGACGGACAGCCCCAGCATTTT.